This TCR beta chain was documented in a study of siplizumab effects on memory and regulatory T cells. On this clone: Its antigen is currently unknown.

Study results and caveats: Mapping to unstimulated subsets was achieved for only a minor fraction of alloreactive clones. Mappable alloreactive CD4+ clones came from Treg cells roughly 65% of the time on average with siplizumab, against under 30% in controls. The naive T cell population seemed more diverse than memory cells and seemed a major contributor to the alloresponse.

Generated by immunoSEQ multiplex PCR, the TCRdb table keeps only in-frame clones and is missing some. This sample has about 64,000 clones, with about 96% found just once. The sequence was obtained from a human donor in good health. The sequenced sample was naive CD8+ T cells sorted from blood.

CDR3 nucleotide sequence: TGTGCCAGCACCGAGGGGGGACCCGAGCAGTTCTTC. Amino acids: CASTEGGPEQFF. The V and J genes are TRBV28 and TRBJ2-1, with D perhaps being TRBD1 or TRBD2 (6 bases each). Between the trimmed V and J ends, which lost 7 bases and 10 bases, there was a span of 14 bases. Germline CDR1 reads MDHEN; CDR2 reads SYDVKM. This CDR3 is 12 amino acids long.